What follows are 24 T cell receptor beta chains derived from one specimen sequenced in a study of identical twins. TCRdb called the 5' RACE reads again in MiXCR, with one record for every CDR3 protein. The repertoire holds approximately 260,000 distinct CDR3 sequences, 11% to 15% seen once, with 8.8% in the top ten. The specimen was memory (CD45RO+) T cells sorted from blood. These TCRs come from a woman aged 18 to 35 in good health.

This clonotype was detected once. This chain connects TRBV20-1 to TRBJ2-5, with TRBD2 matching 11 bases. The trim removed 1 base at V and 3 bases at J, leaving 10 bases unmatched. CDR3 length: 17 amino acids. The germline V gene has CDR1 DFQATT and CDR2 SNEGSKA (reference sequence). The CDR3 DNA reads TGCAGTGCTAGAGCCCTGGGGACTAGCGGTTGGGAAGAGACCCAGTACTTC. This sequence encodes CSARALGTSGWEETQYF.

This clonotype appeared a few times. The chain carries TRBV10-2 and TRBJ1-5; D is possibly TRBD1 (5 bases). CDR3 size: 14 residues. V was pared by 4 bases and J by 6 bases, with 13 bases between. Looked up from germline, CDR1 is WSHSY and CDR2 is SAAADI. DNA for the CDR3: TGCGCCAGCAGTGCGCAGGGAAGGGGTCAGCCCCAGCATTTT. Translated: CASSAQGRGQPQHF.

This clonotype was found many times. The V call is TRBV12-3 or TRBV12-4, the J call TRBJ2-3, with unresolved D. The length of the CDR3 is 14 residues. V was pared by 5 bases and J by 0 bases, with 9 bases between. The CDR3, as DNA: TGTGCCAGCAGTCCCCTGGGAAGCACAGATACGCAGTATTTT. It encodes CASSPLGSTDTQYF.

This clonotype was seen only a few times. J is TRBJ2-5 and V is TRBV20-1, with D tentatively TRBD2 (6 bases). This CDR3 contains 14 residues. CDR1 and CDR2 (germline): DFQATT, SNEGSKA (reference sequence). Trimming shortened V by 4 bases and J by 5 bases, and 17 bases separated the two germline ends. The CDR3 region is CSAIDYGGTETQYF. The CDR3 bases are TGCAGTGCTATCGACTATGGCGGGACGGAGACCCAGTACTTC.

This clonotype was seen repeatedly, ten times or more. The rearrangement uses TRBV5-1 and TRBJ2-1, with 7 bases lining up with TRBD1. The CDR3 runs to 15 residues. Germline CDR1 reads SGHRS; CDR2 reads YFSETQ. The V gene end was trimmed by 1 base and the J gene end by 2 bases; junction bases not matched to a gene: 3. The DNA of the CDR3 is TGCGCCAGCAGCTTGCCCGGACAGGCCTACAATGAGCAGTTCTTC. It specifies CASSLPGQAYNEQFF.

This clonotype has a handful of counts. The rearrangement joins TRBV27 to TRBJ1-1; no reliable D call. V was pared by 2 bases and J by 3 bases, with 7 bases between. Germline CDR1 MNHEY, CDR2 SMNVEV (reference sequence). The CDR3 is made up of 13 amino acids. The CDR3 reads CASSLSAYTEAFF. The CDR3, as DNA: TGTGCCAGCAGTTTAAGTGCCTACACTGAAGCTTTCTTT.

This clonotype appeared many times. The V gene is TRBV12-3 or TRBV12-4, the J gene TRBJ1-1; possibly TRBD1 for D (5 bases). This CDR3 is built from 14 residues. V gave up 7 bases and J gave up 8 bases, with 20 bases separating them. CDR3 in amino acids: CASTMSNRGTEAFF. CDR3 DNA: TGTGCCAGCACAATGAGTAATAGGGGCACAGAAGCTTTCTTT.

The chain uses TRBV7-2 and TRBJ1-1; D is ambiguous. The V and J ends lost 5 bases and 1 base respectively, with 17 bases between them. The CDR3 has 16 residues. CDR1 and CDR2 from the germline V gene are SGHTA and FQGNSA. CDR3 DNA: TGTGCCAGCAGCACTCAGCCTTGGAGTGGGAACACTGAAGCTTTCTTT. Protein product: CASSTQPWSGNTEAFF. Supplemented by reference TRBV7-2 and TRBJ1-1, the full variable domain reads GAGVSQSPSNKVTEKGKDVELRCDPISGHTALYWYRQSLGQGLEFLIYFQGNSAPDKSGLPSDRFSAERTGGSVSTLTIQRTQQEDSAVYLCASSTQPWSGNTEAFFGQGTRLTVV.

This clonotype was seen many times. The rearrangement links TRBV7-9 to TRBJ2-1, with 8 nucleotides matching TRBD2. The V gene end was trimmed by 7 bases and the J gene end by 9 bases; junction bases not matched to a gene: 5. CDR1 is SEHNR, CDR2 FQNEAQ, per germline (reference sequence). There are 12 residues in the CDR3. CDR3 nucleotides: TGTGCCAGCAATACCCTAGCGGGTGAGCAGTTCTTC. This sequence encodes CASNTLAGEQFF.

This clonotype has a handful of counts. The V call is TRBV7-3, the J call TRBJ2-1; D gene unclear. The V end was cut by 5 bases, the J end by 4 bases, with 18 bases between. In germline, CDR1 is SGHTA, CDR2 FQGTGA. This CDR3 is 16 amino acids long. DNA of the CDR3: TGTGCCAGCAGCCCTCGGGCATTGACGCTGTACAATGAGCAGTTCTTC. Its translation: CASSPRALTLYNEQFF.

This clonotype has a handful of counts. The rearrangement links TRBV5-1 to TRBJ2-7, with TRBD2 matching over 11 bases. Germline CDR1 is SGHRS and CDR2 is YFSETQ. Unmatched junction bases numbered 8, after V lost 3 bases and J lost 3 bases. The CDR3 loop spans 16 amino acids. CDR3 DNA: TGCGCCAGCAGCTCGACGAGAGGGACTAGCGGCTACGAGCAGTACTTC. Its translation: CASSSTRGTSGYEQYF. The full variable domain, in which reference TRBV5-1 and TRBJ2-7 provide the parts outside the CDR3, is KAGVTQTPRYLIKTRGQQVTLSCSPISGHRSVSWYQQTPGQGLQFLFEYFSETQRNKGNFPGRFSGRQFSNSRSEMNVSTLELGDSALYLCASSSTRGTSGYEQYFGPGTRLTVT.

This clonotype was seen a handful of times. The genes are TRBV2 and TRBJ1-5, with 7 bases fitting TRBD1. V was pared by 4 bases and J by 5 bases, with 5 bases of the junction left unmatched. The CDR3 has 14 residues. Per germline, CDR1 SNHLY and CDR2 FYNNEI. DNA of the CDR3: TGTGCCAGCAGTGTTCGGCAGGGGGATCAGCCCCAGCATTTT. Translating gives CASSVRQGDQPQHF.

In its sample, this clonotype was seen a few times. The gene calls are TRBV5-1 and TRBJ2-1, with 13 bases fitting TRBD2. The germline V gene encodes CDR1 SGHRS and CDR2 YFSETQ. This CDR3 spans 17 amino acids. The J segment lost 4 bases and the V segment lost 4 bases, leaving 8 bases of the junction unmatched. The CDR3 here is CASSAALLAGGYNEQFF. DNA of the CDR3: TGCGCCAGCAGCGCTGCATTACTAGCGGGAGGGTACAATGAGCAGTTCTTC.

This chain links TRBV30 with TRBJ2-3, with D possibly being TRBD2 (6 bases). V lost 7 bases and J 6 bases, leaving 20 bases between the germline ends. This CDR3 spans 14 amino acids. Looked up from germline, CDR1 is GTSNPN and CDR2 is SVGIG (reference sequence). The DNA for the CDR3 is TGTGCCTCAATCCCAAGCGGGTCAGGGGATACGCAGTATTTT. Translation gives CASIPSGSGDTQYF. Complete variable domain (other parts from reference TRBV30 and TRBJ2-3): SQTIHQWPATLVQPVGSPLSLECTVEGTSNPNLYWYRQAAGRGLQLLFYSVGIGQISSEVPQNLSASRPQDRQFILSSKKLLLSDSGFYLCASIPSGSGDTQYFGPGTRLTVL.

This clonotype has a count of ten or more. The J gene is TRBJ2-6, the V gene TRBV5-1; D remains ambiguous. The CDR3 sequence is 15 residues long. CDR1 and CDR2 from the germline V gene are SGHRS and YFSETQ. Trimming cost V 2 bases and J 2 bases, with 8 bases left between them. CDR3 loop: CASSLSDPGANVLTF. In nucleotides, the CDR3 is TGCGCCAGCAGCTTATCGGATCCTGGGGCCAACGTCCTGACTTTC.

This sequence joins TRBV21-1 and TRBJ1-2; the D call TRBD1 from the table was never checked on the DNA. TRBV21-1 is given as a pseudogene. This CDR3 is 12 amino acids long. The CDR3 protein is CASSHPGRGYTF. The CDR3 DNA reads as TGTGCCAGCAGCCACCCCGGGAGGGGCTACACCTTC.

This chain uses TRBV12-3 or TRBV12-4 with TRBJ2-5; D could derive from TRBD1 or TRBD2 (6 bases each). V was clipped by 6 bases and J by 0 bases, with 14 bases between them. There are 15 residues in the CDR3. The CDR3 region has the DNA TGTGCCAGCAGCCTAGGGGGGCTAAACCAAGAGACCCAGTACTTC. The encoded protein is CASSLGGLNQETQYF.

This clonotype has at least ten counts. CDR3 residues: CAWTPGASNQPQHF. The CDR3 DNA sequence: TGTGCCTGGACCCCGGGGGCTAGCAATCAGCCCCAGCATTTT. This chain links TRBV30 with TRBJ1-5; D possibly corresponds to TRBD1 (6 bases). V was shortened by 4 bases and J by 0 bases, with 10 bases between the two germline ends. Per the germline V gene, CDR1 is GTSNPN and CDR2 is SVGIG (reference sequence). CDR3 length equals 14 residues.

The chain employs TRBV29-1 and TRBJ2-7, with D perhaps matching TRBD2 (6 bases). This CDR3 is built from 16 residues. Trimming left V 6 bases short and J 5 bases short, with 26 bases between. CDR1 is SQVTM, CDR2 ANQGSEA, per germline. This CDR3 reads CSVLLGDSSITNEQYF. Written as DNA, the CDR3 is TGCAGCGTGTTGCTGGGGGACTCGTCAATCACTAACGAGCAGTACTTC.

The gene calls are TRBV7-2 and TRBJ2-7; D is undetermined. Germline V gives CDR1 SGHTA, CDR2 FQGNSA. Trimming took 0 bases from V and 2 from J, leaving 11 bases between them. The CDR3 length is 15 residues. The CDR3 region is CASSLAPLTPYEQYF. The DNA for the CDR3 is TGTGCCAGCAGCTTAGCCCCCCTGACCCCCTACGAGCAGTACTTC.

There are a few counts of this clonotype. The CDR3 nucleotides are TGTGCCACCAGCAGAGCGGGTGGGGGACCAAACAATGAGCAGTTCTTC. Encoded protein: CATSRAGGGPNNEQFF. The chain joins TRBV15 to TRBJ2-1, with D perhaps TRBD1 or TRBD2 (5 bases each). There are 16 residues in the CDR3. V lost 1 base to trimming and J lost 5 bases, with 15 bases between them. Germline V CDR1 and CDR2: LNHNV, YYDKDF (reference sequence).

This clonotype occurred a few times. The chain links TRBV5-1 to TRBJ2-1; TRBD2 is a possible D gene (6 bases). The CDR3 is made up of 16 amino acids. Looked up from germline, CDR1 is SGHRS and CDR2 is YFSETQ. The V end was cut by 5 bases, the J end by 7 bases, with 22 bases between. CDR3 sequence reads: CASSTGGTGYSNEQFF. The CDR3 coding sequence is TGCGCCAGCAGTACCGGAGGGACCGGATACTCGAATGAGCAGTTCTTC.

The gene calls are TRBV9 and TRBJ2-7; D is ambiguous. Germline V gene data show CDR1 as SGDLS and CDR2 as YYNGEE. This CDR3 region has 14 residues. The ends were cut back, 3 bases at V and 0 bases at J, with 10 bases in the middle. The CDR3 DNA sequence: TGTGCCAGCAGCGAAGATAAGAACTCCTACGAGCAGTACTTC. It specifies CASSEDKNSYEQYF.

This chain connects TRBV5-1 to TRBJ1-3, with a possible D match to TRBD1 (6 bases). V dropped 0 bases and J dropped 4 bases, with 8 bases sitting between them. Germline CDR1 is SGHRS and CDR2 is YFSETQ. This CDR3 is 14 amino acids long. CDR3: CASSLDGQGNTIYF. The CDR3 region has the DNA TGCGCCAGCAGCTTGGATGGACAGGGAAACACCATATATTTT.